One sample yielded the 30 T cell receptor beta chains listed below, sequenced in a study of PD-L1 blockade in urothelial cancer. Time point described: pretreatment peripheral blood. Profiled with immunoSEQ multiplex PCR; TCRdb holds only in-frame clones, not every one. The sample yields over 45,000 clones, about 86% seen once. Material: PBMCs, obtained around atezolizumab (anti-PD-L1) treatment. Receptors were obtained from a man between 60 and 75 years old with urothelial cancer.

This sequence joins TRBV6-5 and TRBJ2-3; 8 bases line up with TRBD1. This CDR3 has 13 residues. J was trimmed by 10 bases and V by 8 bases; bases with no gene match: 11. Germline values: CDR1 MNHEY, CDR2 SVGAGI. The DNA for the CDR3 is TGTGCCAGCGGACCTCGTAGGACAGGGTCGCAGTATTTT. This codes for CASGPRRTGSQYF.

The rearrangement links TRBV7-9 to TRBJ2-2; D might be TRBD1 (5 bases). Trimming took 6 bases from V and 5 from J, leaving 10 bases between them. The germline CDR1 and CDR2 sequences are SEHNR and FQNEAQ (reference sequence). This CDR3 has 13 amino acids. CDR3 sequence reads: CASSRQTTGELFF. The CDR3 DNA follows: TGTGCCAGCAGTCGACAGACTACCGGGGAGCTGTTTTTT.

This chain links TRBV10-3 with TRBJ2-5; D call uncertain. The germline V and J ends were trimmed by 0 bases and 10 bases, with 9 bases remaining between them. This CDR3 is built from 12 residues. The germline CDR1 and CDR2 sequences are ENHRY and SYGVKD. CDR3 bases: TGTGCCATCAGTGAGTCGTCTGGGCTCCAGTACTTC. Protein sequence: CAISESSGLQYF.

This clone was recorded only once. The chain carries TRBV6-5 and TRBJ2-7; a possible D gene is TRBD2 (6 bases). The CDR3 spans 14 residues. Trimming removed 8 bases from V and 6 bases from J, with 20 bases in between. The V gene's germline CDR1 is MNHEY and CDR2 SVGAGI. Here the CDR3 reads CASSLLALGSEQYF. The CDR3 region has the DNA TGTGCCAGCTCCTTACTAGCTCTGGGCTCCGAGCAGTACTTC.

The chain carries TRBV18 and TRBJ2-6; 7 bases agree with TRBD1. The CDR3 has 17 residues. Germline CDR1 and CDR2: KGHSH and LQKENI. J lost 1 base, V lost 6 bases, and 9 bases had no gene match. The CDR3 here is CASSQGGAKSGANVLTF. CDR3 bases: TGTGCCAGCTCTCAAGGGGGCGCGAAATCTGGGGCCAACGTCCTGACTTTC.

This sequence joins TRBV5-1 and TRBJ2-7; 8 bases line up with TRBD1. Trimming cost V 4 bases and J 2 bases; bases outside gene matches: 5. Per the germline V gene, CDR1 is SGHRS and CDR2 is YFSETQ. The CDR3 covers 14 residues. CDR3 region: CASSTTGAPYEQYF. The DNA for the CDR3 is TGCGCCAGCAGCACGACAGGGGCCCCCTACGAGCAGTACTTC.

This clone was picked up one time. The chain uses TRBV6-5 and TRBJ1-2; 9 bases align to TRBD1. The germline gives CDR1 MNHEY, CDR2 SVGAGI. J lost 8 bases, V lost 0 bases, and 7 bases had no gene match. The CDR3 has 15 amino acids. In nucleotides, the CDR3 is TGTGCCAGCAGTTACTCGACAGGGGGGGGCGCAGGCTACACCTTC. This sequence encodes CASSYSTGGGAGYTF.

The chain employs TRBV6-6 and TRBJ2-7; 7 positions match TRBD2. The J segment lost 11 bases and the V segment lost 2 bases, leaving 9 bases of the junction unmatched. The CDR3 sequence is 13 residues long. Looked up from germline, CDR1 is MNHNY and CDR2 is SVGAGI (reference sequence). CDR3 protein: CASSYTRDYDKYF. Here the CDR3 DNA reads TGTGCCAGCAGTTACACCCGGGACTACGATAAGTACTTC.

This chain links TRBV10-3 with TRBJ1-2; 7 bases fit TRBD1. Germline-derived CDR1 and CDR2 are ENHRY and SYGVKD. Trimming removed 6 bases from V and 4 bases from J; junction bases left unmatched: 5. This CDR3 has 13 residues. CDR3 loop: CAIRGTDFYGYTF. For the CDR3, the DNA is TGTGCCATCAGAGGGACAGACTTCTATGGCTACACCTTC.

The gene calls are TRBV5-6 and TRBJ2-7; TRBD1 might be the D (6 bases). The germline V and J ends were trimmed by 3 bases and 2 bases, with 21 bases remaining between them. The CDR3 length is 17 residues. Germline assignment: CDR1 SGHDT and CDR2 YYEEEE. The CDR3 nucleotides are TGTGCCAGCAGCTCTGGGGATGGCAGGGGAATCGCCTACGAGCAGTACTTC. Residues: CASSSGDGRGIAYEQYF.

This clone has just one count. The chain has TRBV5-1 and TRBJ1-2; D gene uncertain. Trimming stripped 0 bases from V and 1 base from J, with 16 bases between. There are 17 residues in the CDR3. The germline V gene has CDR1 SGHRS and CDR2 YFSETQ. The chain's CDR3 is CASSLGRQRAFNYGYTF. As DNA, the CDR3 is TGCGCCAGCAGCTTGGGCCGGCAGCGAGCCTTTAACTATGGCTACACCTTC.

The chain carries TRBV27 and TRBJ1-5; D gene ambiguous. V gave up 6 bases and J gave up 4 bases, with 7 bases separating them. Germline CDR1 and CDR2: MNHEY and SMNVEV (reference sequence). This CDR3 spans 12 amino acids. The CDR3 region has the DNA TGTGCCAGCAGCCACGGGAATCAGCCCCAGCATTTT. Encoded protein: CASSHGNQPQHF.

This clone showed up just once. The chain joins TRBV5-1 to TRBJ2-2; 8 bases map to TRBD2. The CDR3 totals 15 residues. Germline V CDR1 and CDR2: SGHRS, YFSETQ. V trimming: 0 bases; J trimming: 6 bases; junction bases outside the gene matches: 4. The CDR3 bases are TGCGCCAGCAGCTTGGGGGCAGCGGGGGCCGGGGAGCTGTTTTTT. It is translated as CASSLGAAGAGELFF.

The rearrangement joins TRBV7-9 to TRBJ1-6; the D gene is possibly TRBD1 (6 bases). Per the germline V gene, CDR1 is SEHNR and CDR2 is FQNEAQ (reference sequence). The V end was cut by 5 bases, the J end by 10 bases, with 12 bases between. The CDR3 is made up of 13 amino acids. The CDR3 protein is CASSPRQVSPLHF. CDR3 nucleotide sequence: TGTGCCAGCAGCCCCAGACAGGTCTCACCCCTCCACTTT.

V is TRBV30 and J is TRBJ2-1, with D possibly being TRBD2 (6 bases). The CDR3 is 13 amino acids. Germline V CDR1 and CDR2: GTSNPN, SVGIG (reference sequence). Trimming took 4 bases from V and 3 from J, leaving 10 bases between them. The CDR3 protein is CAWMRGNYNEQFF. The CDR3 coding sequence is TGTGCCTGGATGCGGGGAAACTACAATGAGCAGTTCTTC.

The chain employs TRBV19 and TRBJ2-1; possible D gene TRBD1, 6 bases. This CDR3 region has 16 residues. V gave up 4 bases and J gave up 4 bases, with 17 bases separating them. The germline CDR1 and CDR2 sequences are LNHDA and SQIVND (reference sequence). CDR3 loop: CASSRDTIAVYNEQFF. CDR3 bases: TGTGCCAGTAGTAGGGACACCATTGCAGTTTACAATGAGCAGTTCTTC. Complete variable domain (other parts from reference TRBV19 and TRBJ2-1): DGGITQSPKYLFRKEGQNVTLSCEQNLNHDAMYWYRQDPGQGLRLIYYSQIVNDFQKGDIAEGYSVSREKKESFPLTVTSAQKNPTAFYLCASSRDTIAVYNEQFFGPGTRLTVL.

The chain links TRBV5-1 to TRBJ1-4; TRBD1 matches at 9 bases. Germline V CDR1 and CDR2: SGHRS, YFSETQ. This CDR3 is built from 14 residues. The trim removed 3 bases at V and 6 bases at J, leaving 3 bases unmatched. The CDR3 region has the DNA TGCGCCAGCAGCTCCCGGGACAGGGATGAAAAACTGTTTTTT. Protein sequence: CASSSRDRDEKLFF.

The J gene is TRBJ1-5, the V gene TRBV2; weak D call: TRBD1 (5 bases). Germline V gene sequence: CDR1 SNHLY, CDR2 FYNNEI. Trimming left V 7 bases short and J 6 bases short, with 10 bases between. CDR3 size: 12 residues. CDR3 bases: TGTGCCAGCAACCAGGGTGGTCAGCCCCAGCATTTT. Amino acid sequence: CASNQGGQPQHF.

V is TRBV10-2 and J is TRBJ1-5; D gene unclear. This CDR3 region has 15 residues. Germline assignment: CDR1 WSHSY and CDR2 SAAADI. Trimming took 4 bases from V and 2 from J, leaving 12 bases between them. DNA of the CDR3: TGCGCCAGCAGTGGGGATTGGGGAGGCAATCAGCCCCAGCATTTT. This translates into CASSGDWGGNQPQHF.

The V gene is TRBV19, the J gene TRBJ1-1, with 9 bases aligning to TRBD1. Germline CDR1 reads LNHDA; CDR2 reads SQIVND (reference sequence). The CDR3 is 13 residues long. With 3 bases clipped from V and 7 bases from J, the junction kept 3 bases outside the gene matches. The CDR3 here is CASSIRQGVEAFF. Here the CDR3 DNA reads TGTGCCAGTAGTATCCGACAGGGGGTTGAAGCTTTCTTT.

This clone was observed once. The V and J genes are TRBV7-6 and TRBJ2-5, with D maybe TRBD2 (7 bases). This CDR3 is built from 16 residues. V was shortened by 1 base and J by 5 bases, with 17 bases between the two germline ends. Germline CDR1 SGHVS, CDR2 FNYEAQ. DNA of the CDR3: TGTGCCAGCAGCTTAGATACAGGGAGGGGTAGGGAGACCCAGTACTTC. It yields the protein CASSLDTGRGRETQYF.

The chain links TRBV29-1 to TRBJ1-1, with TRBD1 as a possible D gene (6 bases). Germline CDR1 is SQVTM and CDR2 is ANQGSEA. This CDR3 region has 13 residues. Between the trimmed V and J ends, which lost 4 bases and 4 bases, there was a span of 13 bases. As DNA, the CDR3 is TGCAGCGTTGCGGCTGGACAGATCACTGAAGCTTTCTTT. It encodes CSVAAGQITEAFF.

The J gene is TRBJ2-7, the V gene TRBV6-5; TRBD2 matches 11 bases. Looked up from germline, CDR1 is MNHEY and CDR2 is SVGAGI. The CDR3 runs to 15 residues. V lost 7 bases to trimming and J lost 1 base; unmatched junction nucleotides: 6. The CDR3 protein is CASTVTSGRSYEQYF. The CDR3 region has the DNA TGTGCCAGCACCGTAACTAGCGGGAGATCCTACGAGCAGTACTTC.

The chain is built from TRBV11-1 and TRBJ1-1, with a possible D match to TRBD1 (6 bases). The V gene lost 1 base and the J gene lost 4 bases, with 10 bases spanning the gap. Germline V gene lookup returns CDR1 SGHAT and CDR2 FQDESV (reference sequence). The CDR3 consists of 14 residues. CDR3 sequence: CASSLDRVGTEAFF. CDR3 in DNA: TGTGCCAGCAGCTTAGACAGGGTGGGCACTGAAGCTTTCTTT.

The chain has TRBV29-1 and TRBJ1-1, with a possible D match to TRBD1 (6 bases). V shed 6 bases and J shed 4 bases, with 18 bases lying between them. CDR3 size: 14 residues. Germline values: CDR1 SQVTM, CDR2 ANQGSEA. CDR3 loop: CSVVNRASVTEAFF. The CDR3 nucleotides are TGCAGCGTCGTTAACAGGGCGTCGGTCACTGAAGCTTTCTTT. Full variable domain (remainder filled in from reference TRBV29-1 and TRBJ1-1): SAVISQKPSRDICQRGTSLTIQCQVDSQVTMMFWYRQQPGQSLTLIATANQGSEATYESGFVIDKFPISRPNLTFSTLTVSNMSPEDSSIYLCSVVNRASVTEAFFGQGTRLTVV.

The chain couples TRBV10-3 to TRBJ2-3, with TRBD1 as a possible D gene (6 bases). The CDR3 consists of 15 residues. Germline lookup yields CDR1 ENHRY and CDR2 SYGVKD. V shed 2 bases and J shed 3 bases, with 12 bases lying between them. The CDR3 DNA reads TGTGCCATCAGTGAGCCAGGACAGTCTACAGATACGCAGTATTTT. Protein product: CAISEPGQSTDTQYF.

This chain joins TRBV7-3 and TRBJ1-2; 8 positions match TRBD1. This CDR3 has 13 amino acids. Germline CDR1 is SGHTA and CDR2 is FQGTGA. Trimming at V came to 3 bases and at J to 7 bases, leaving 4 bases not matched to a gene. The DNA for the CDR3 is TGTGCCAGCAGCTTTGGACAGGGTTTTGGCTACACCTTC. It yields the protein CASSFGQGFGYTF. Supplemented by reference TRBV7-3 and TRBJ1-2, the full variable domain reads GAGVSQTPSNKVTEKGKYVELRCDPISGHTALYWYRQSLGQGPEFLIYFQGTGAADDSGLPNDRFFAVRPEGSVSTLKIQRTERGDSAVYLCASSFGQGFGYTFGSGTRLTVV.

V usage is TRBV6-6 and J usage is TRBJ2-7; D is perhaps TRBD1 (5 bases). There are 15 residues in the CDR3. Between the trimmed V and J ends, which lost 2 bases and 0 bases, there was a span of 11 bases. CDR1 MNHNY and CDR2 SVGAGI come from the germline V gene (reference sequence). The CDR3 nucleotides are TGTGCCAGCAGTTACAGGGGTCCAAACTCCTACGAGCAGTACTTC. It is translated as CASSYRGPNSYEQYF.

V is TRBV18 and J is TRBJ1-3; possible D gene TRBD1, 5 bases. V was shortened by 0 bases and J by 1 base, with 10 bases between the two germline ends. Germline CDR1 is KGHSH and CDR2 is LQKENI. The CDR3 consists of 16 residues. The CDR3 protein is CASSPPSRASGNTIYF. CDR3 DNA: TGTGCCAGCTCACCACCGAGCAGGGCTTCTGGAAACACCATATATTTT.

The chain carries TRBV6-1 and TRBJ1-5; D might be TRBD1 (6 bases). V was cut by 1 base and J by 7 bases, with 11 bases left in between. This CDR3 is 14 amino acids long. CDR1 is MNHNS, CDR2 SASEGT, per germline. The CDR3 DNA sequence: TGTGCCAGCAGTGAAGGTATCAGGGGACAGCCCCAGCATTTT. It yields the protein CASSEGIRGQPQHF.